The 15 T cell receptor beta chains given below trace back to one sample, sequenced in a study of shared clonotypes between healthy human individuals. Sequenced by immunoSEQ multiplex PCR; TCRdb stores in-frame clones only, minus some. The sample holds 2.5 million or so clones, roughly nine tenths seen once. Sequencing was carried out using naive CD4+ T cells sorted from blood. Specified subset: CD45RA+ positively selected. The source of these receptors is a man between 18 and 35 years old in good health.

This clone appeared once. The rearrangement joins TRBV5-4 to TRBJ1-1, with D tentatively TRBD1 (5 bases). Deletions cut 1 base from V and 6 bases from J, with 10 bases between. The CDR3 contains 13 residues. CDR1 is SGHNT, CDR2 YYREEE, per germline (reference sequence). The CDR3 bases are TGTGCCAGCAGCTTGCCGTGGGGGGCTGAAGCTTTCTTT. It yields the protein CASSLPWGAEAFF.

This sequence joins TRBV5-1 and TRBJ2-4; weak D call: TRBD2 (6 bases). V dropped 4 bases and J dropped 8 bases, with 16 bases sitting between them. CDR1 and CDR2 from the germline V gene are SGHRS and YFSETQ. The CDR3 consists of 14 residues. CDR3 DNA sequence: TGCGCCAGCAGCGACCTTTCGGGGGAGGACATTCAGTACTTC. Its protein is CASSDLSGEDIQYF. Full variable domain (outside the CDR3, taken from reference TRBV5-1 and TRBJ2-4): KAGVTQTPRYLIKTRGQQVTLSCSPISGHRSVSWYQQTPGQGLQFLFEYFSETQRNKGNFPGRFSGRQFSNSRSEMNVSTLELGDSALYLCASSDLSGEDIQYFGAGTRLSVL.

As concerns this clone: Additional DNA sequences in this sample encode the identical CDR3. V is TRBV5-4 and J is TRBJ2-3, with D possibly being TRBD1 (6 bases). V was trimmed by 3 bases and J by 4 bases, leaving 12 bases between them. Germline CDR1 is SGHNT and CDR2 is YYREEE (reference sequence). The CDR3 is made up of 14 amino acids. The CDR3 sequence is CASSSQGGPDTQYF. In DNA form, the CDR3 reads TGTGCCAGCAGCTCACAAGGGGGTCCAGATACGCAGTATTTT.

The gene calls are TRBV30 and TRBJ2-1; the match to TRBD2 covers 13 bases. Germline V CDR1 and CDR2: GTSNPN, SVGIG (reference sequence). CDR3 size: 16 residues. V lost 1 base to trimming and J lost 4 bases; unmatched junction nucleotides: 4. The CDR3 DNA reads as TGTGCCTGGAGTGCCCAGACTAGCGGGAGGTACAATGAGCAGTTCTTC. Its translation is CAWSAQTSGRYNEQFF. The full variable domain, rest sourced from reference TRBV30 and TRBJ2-1, is SQTIHQWPATLVQPVGSPLSLECTVEGTSNPNLYWYRQAAGRGLQLLFYSVGIGQISSEVPQNLSASRPQDRQFILSSKKLLLSDSGFYLCAWSAQTSGRYNEQFFGPGTRLTVL.

V is TRBV6-1 and J is TRBJ2-5, with TRBD1 matching 7 bases. The V and J ends lost 3 bases and 2 bases, in that order; junction bases with no gene match: 3. The germline CDR1 and CDR2 sequences are MNHNS and SASEGT. The CDR3 sequence is 14 residues long. CDR3: CASSEDRWQETQYF. The CDR3 DNA reads TGTGCCAGCAGTGAGGACAGGTGGCAAGAGACCCAGTACTTC.

This chain joins TRBV6-1 and TRBJ2-5; D possibly corresponds to TRBD2 (6 bases). CDR3 length: 14 amino acids. The germline V gene encodes CDR1 MNHNS and CDR2 SASEGT. The V gene lost 2 bases and the J gene lost 7 bases, with 14 bases spanning the gap. The CDR3: CASSEISGGATQYF. CDR3 DNA sequence: TGTGCCAGCAGTGAAATCAGCGGAGGGGCGACCCAGTACTTC.

The chain is built from TRBV5-1 and TRBJ1-3, with D hard to call. V lost 2 bases and J lost 4, with 16 bases in between. Germline CDR1 reads SGHRS; CDR2 reads YFSETQ. The CDR3 loop spans 16 amino acids. CDR3 residues: CASSLDVPEAGNTIYF. For the CDR3, the DNA is TGCGCCAGCAGCTTAGACGTACCCGAAGCCGGAAACACCATATATTTT.

This chain connects TRBV14 to TRBJ2-5; D gene ambiguous. Trimming pared 0 bases from V and 5 bases from J, leaving 13 bases between. Germline loops: CDR1 SGHDN, CDR2 FVKESK. The CDR3 sequence is 15 residues long. The CDR3 loop is CASSQDRMRWETQYF. In DNA, the CDR3 is TGTGCCAGCAGCCAAGATAGAATGAGGTGGGAGACCCAGTACTTC.

As regards this clone: Other nucleotide sequences in the sample specify the same CDR3. The rearrangement joins TRBV5-1 to TRBJ1-4; 8 positions match TRBD1. CDR3 length: 16 amino acids. V trimming: 0 bases; J trimming: 2 bases; junction bases outside the gene matches: 3. Germline lookup yields CDR1 SGHRS and CDR2 YFSETQ. CDR3 sequence: CASSLAQGGTNEKLFF. In nucleotides, the CDR3 is TGCGCCAGCAGCTTGGCACAGGGGGGGACTAATGAAAAACTGTTTTTT.

The chain has TRBV6-5 and TRBJ1-5; D unclear. CDR1 is MNHEY and CDR2 is SVGAGI in the germline V gene. Trimming left V 5 bases short and J 9 bases short, with 14 bases between. CDR3 length: 13 residues. The CDR3 loop reads CASSPRRGRPQHF. CDR3 DNA sequence: TGTGCCAGCAGTCCCCGCCGCGGTCGGCCCCAGCATTTT.

This clone was observed a few times. The chain joins TRBV2 to TRBJ1-1; unclear D gene. Germline lookup yields CDR1 SNHLY and CDR2 FYNNEI. V was cut by 2 bases and J by 0 bases, with 4 bases left in between. This CDR3 region has 13 residues. The CDR3 is CASSEHMNTEAFF. The CDR3 region has the DNA TGTGCCAGCAGTGAACACATGAACACTGAAGCTTTCTTT. Drawing the rest from reference TRBV2 and TRBJ1-1, the complete variable domain is EPEVTQTPSHQVTQMGQEVILRCVPISNHLYFYWYRQILGQKVEFLVSFYNNEISEKSEIFDDQFSVERPDGSNFTLKIRSTKLEDSAMYFCASSEHMNTEAFFGQGTRLTVV.

The rearrangement uses TRBV2 and TRBJ2-1; 14 nucleotides agree with TRBD2. In germline, CDR1 is SNHLY, CDR2 FYNNEI. The trim removed 6 bases at V and 7 bases at J, leaving 5 bases unmatched. CDR3 length equals 15 residues. CDR3 amino acids: CASRGTSGSWNEQFF. CDR3 sequence (DNA): TGTGCCAGCAGAGGGACTAGCGGGAGCTGGAATGAGCAGTTCTTC.

The genes are TRBV19 and TRBJ2-3; TRBD2 matches at 7 bases. The CDR3 contains 16 residues. CDR1 is LNHDA and CDR2 is SQIVND in the germline V gene (reference sequence). The CDR3 DNA reads as TGTTCTAGCGGTAGGTCGCTCTGGGCTAGCACAGATACGCAGTATTTT. Residues: CSSGRSLWASTDTQYF. Full variable domain (rest looked up from reference TRBV19 and TRBJ2-3): DGGITQSPKYLFRKEGQNVTLSCEQNLNHDAMYWYRQDPGQGLRLIYYSQIVNDFQKGDIAEGYSVSREKKESFPLTVTSAQKNPTAFYLCSSGRSLWASTDTQYFGPGTRLTVL.

The rearrangement links TRBV6-6 to TRBJ2-3; a weak D match, TRBD1 (5 bases). The V end was cut by 7 bases, the J end by 1 base, with 9 bases between. The V gene's germline CDR1 is MNHNY and CDR2 SVGAGI (reference sequence). This CDR3 is built from 13 residues. CDR3 in amino acids: CASTRAGTDTQYF. The CDR3 nucleotides read TGTGCCAGCACCAGGGCTGGCACAGATACGCAGTATTTT.

The rearrangement links TRBV5-8 to TRBJ2-3; D remains ambiguous. V lost 2 bases, J lost 2 bases, and 12 bases lay in between. Germline CDR1 SGHTS, CDR2 YDEGEE. The CDR3 sequence is 15 residues long. In DNA form, the CDR3 reads TGTGCCAGCAGCTTCTCTGAACTCTTCACAGATACGCAGTATTTT. Protein product: CASSFSELFTDTQYF.